Listed below are T cell receptor beta chains from one sample, sequenced in a study of cytomegalovirus exposure and HLA in healthy donors. Only in-frame clones appear in the TCRdb table, and some are missing; sequencing was by immunoSEQ multiplex PCR. The sample yields under 150,000 clones, about three quarters seen once. The sample consisted of PBMCs. The receptors here all came from a human donor in good health. Each CDR3 is given with its conserved first and last residue. Each record gives: V gene, J gene, D gene, clone size, CDR3 DNA, CDR3 protein. The D gene is left open where the match is weak. Size is omitted from some rows. Given values are once, few, many or a class for expanded clones.

>TRBV4-1|TRBJ1-1|TRBD1|NA
TGCGCCAGCAGCCGACCACAGGGGGCCGGGATAGGGTCAGAAGCTTTCTTT
CASSRPQGAGIGSEAFF
>TRBV5-1|TRBJ2-1|NA|once
TGCGCCAGCAGCTGGACGGAGGTGGACAATGAGCAGTTCTTC
CASSWTEVDNEQFF
>TRBV2|TRBJ2-5|NA|once
TGTGCCAGCAGTGATGGAAGCGGAGAGACCCAGTACTTC
CASSDGSGETQYF
>TRBV6-5|TRBJ2-7|NA|once
TGTGCCAGCAGTTATAGTGGGGGCTCGCTCGAGCAGTACTTC
CASSYSGGSLEQYF
>TRBV7-3|TRBJ2-2|NA|NA
TGTGCCAGCAGCTTTTCGGTCAACACCGGGGAGCTGTTTTTT
CASSFSVNTGELFF
>TRBV27|TRBJ1-2|NA|NA
TGTGCCAGCAGCTTTCAGGGTTGGAATGGCTACACCTTC
CASSFQGWNGYTF
>TRBV5-5|TRBJ2-1|TRBD1|NA
TGTGCCAGCAGCTTGTACTGGACAGGGGGCATTAATGAGCAGTTCTTC
CASSLYWTGGINEQFF
>TRBV12-5|TRBJ2-5|NA|few
TGTGCTAGTGGTTTGCTACGTGAGACCCAGTACTTC
CASGLLRETQYF
>TRBV28|TRBJ2-7|TRBD1|NA
TGTGCCAGCACAGGGGGGGACAGGGACTTTTTTTACGAGCAGTACTTC
CASTGGDRDFFYEQYF
>TRBV5-6|TRBJ2-7|TRBD1|NA
TGTGCCAGCAGCGAGGGATGGACAGGGGCTCTCTCTAACCCGGACTTC
CASSEGWTGALSNPDF
>TRBV4-2|TRBJ2-1|NA|NA
TGTGCCAGCAGCCAATTATCTCTAGCCAGTGAGCAGTTCTTC
CASSQLSLASEQFF
>TRBV4-1|TRBJ1-5|NA|NA
TGCGCTAGCAGCCAACGTCCTTCCAGGGGAGGGCAGCCCCAGCATTTT
CASSQRPSRGGQPQHF
>TRBV13|TRBJ2-1|TRBD1|NA
TGTGCCAGCAGCTCCTTTACAGGGGTGAGGCATGAGCAGTTCTTC
CASSSFTGVRHEQFF
>TRBV7-9|TRBJ1-6|NA|NA
TGTGCCAGCAGCTTAGAGGGAACGGGAGGGTCACCTAGAGCCCTCCACTTT
CASSLEGTGGSPRALHF
>TRBV9|TRBJ2-3|TRBD2|few
TGTGCCAGCAGCGTAGGTGCGGGGGGGAACACAGATACGCAGTATTTT
CASSVGAGGNTDTQYF
>TRBV28|TRBJ1-5|NA|NA
TGTGCCACCGGGGGGGCGGTGGGGCAGCCCCAGCATTTT
CATGGAVGQPQHF
>TRBV29-1|TRBJ2-5|TRBD1|NA
TGCAGCGTGACAGGGCTCCAAGAGGCCCAGTACTTC
CSVTGLQEAQYF
>TRBV6-1|TRBJ1-2|TRBD1|few
TGTGCCAGCAGTGAACTCAACAGGGGCGGCTACACCTTC
CASSELNRGGYTF
>TRBV9|TRBJ2-3|TRBD1|NA
TGTGCCAGCAGCGCGACGGACAGGTTAGATACGCAGTATTTT
CASSATDRLDTQYF
>TRBV14|TRBJ1-1|TRBD1|once
TGTGCCAGCAGCCAAGATCCGAGACAGGGGTGGACTGAAGCTTTCTTT
CASSQDPRQGWTEAFF
>TRBV6-1|TRBJ2-7|NA|NA
TGTGCCAGCAGTGACCTGGCATCCTACGAGCAGTACTTC
CASSDLASYEQYF
>TRBV7-6|TRBJ2-1|TRBD1|NA
TGTGCCAGCAGCGTCACAGGGGGTTCTTTCGATGAGCAGTTCTTC
CASSVTGGSFDEQFF
>TRBV5-5|TRBJ2-7|TRBD1|few
TGTGCCAGCAGCGTAGGGACAGGGCTCGAGCAGTACTTC
CASSVGTGLEQYF
>TRBV27|TRBJ1-1|NA|NA
TGTGCCAGCAGTTTAGCGTTTTGGGCGGGGGGGCGAAGCACTGAAGCTTTCTTT
CASSLAFWAGGRSTEAFF
>TRBV12-5|TRBJ1-1|NA|NA
TGTGCTAGTGGTTTGGTACAGGTAATTCTGAACACTGAAGCTTTCTTT
CASGLVQVILNTEAFF
>TRBV9|TRBJ1-6|TRBD1|NA
TGTGCCAGCAGCCCCGGGACAGGGAGTAATTCACCCCTCCACTTT
CASSPGTGSNSPLHF
>TRBV6-4|TRBJ2-2|NA|NA
TGTGCCAGCAGTGAAAGAGGGGGGGCCGCCGGGGAGCTGTTTTTT
CASSERGGAAGELFF
>TRBV18|TRBJ2-3|NA|NA
TGTGCCAGCTCACTTTTTAGCCACACAGATACGCAGTATTTT
CASSLFSHTDTQYF
>TRBV27|TRBJ2-1|TRBD2|NA
TGTGCCAACGGGAACAGGGGAGTGCGGGGGGGCCATGAGCAGTTCTTC
CANGNRGVRGGHEQFF
>TRBV7-9|TRBJ1-2|NA|few
TGTGCCAGCAGCTTAGCGCGAACTGTCGATGGCTACACCTTC
CASSLARTVDGYTF
>TRBV13|TRBJ2-5|NA|NA
TGTGCCAGCAGCTTAAGAGGCCAGACGGGAGAGACCCAGTACTTC
CASSLRGQTGETQYF
>TRBV2|TRBJ2-3|TRBD2|NA
TGTGCCAGCAGTGATTGGAGATCAGCGGGGGGGATTACAGATACGCAGTATTTT
CASSDWRSAGGITDTQYF
>TRBV5-1|TRBJ1-5|TRBD1|once
TGCGCCAGCAGCACTGGGACAGGACCTAGCAATCAGCCCCAGCATTTT
CASSTGTGPSNQPQHF
>TRBV4-2|TRBJ2-1|TRBD2|NA
TGTGCCAGCAGCCAAGGACTAGCCCTATCCAATGAGCAGTTCTTC
CASSQGLALSNEQFF
>TRBV2|TRBJ2-7|NA|NA
TGTGCCAGCGGGGCATGGGGGCCCCTTCCCTACGAGCAGTACTTC
CASGAWGPLPYEQYF
>TRBV27|TRBJ1-5|TRBD1|once
TGTGCCAGCAGTCCGTGGACAGGGCGTAACAATCAGCCCCAGCATTTT
CASSPWTGRNNQPQHF
>TRBV6-1|TRBJ1-6|NA|NA
TGTGCCAGCAGGACAGGCTCGGGTTATTCACCCCTCCACTTT
CASRTGSGYSPLHF
>TRBV27|TRBJ1-6|NA|once
TGTGCCAGCAGTTTTCCCGAAGACAGCGTCCATAATTCACCCCTCCACTTT
CASSFPEDSVHNSPLHF
>TRBV5-1|TRBJ2-7|NA|NA
TGCGCCAGCAGCTTTGCCGGGGGTGGAGTCTACGAGCAGTACTTC
CASSFAGGGVYEQYF
>TRBV5-1|TRBJ2-1|TRBD2|NA
TGCGCCAGCAGCTTAAGCGGGGACTCCTACAATGAGCAGTTCTTC
CASSLSGDSYNEQFF
>TRBV19|TRBJ1-5|NA|NA
TGTGCCAGTAGTATAACAGGCTTTTATAGCAATCAGCCCCAGCATTTT
CASSITGFYSNQPQHF
>TRBV2|TRBJ2-2|TRBD1|NA
TGTGCCAGCAGTACCGGACAGGGGAGGTCCACCGGGGAGCTGTTTTTT
CASSTGQGRSTGELFF
>TRBV9|TRBJ1-1|NA|NA
TGTGCCAGCAGCGTGCGGGAGGGCCAATTGGAGACTGAAGCTTTCTTT
CASSVREGQLETEAFF
>TRBV19|TRBJ1-2|TRBD1|NA
TGTGCCAGTAGAACCGGGACAGGGGGCGACTATGGCTACACCTTC
CASRTGTGGDYGYTF
>TRBV4-2|TRBJ2-1|NA|NA
TGTGCCAGCAGCCAAGATATAGGGGCGGGATACAATGAGCAGTTCTTC
CASSQDIGAGYNEQFF
>TRBV5-1|TRBJ2-5|TRBD2|NA
TGCGCCAGCAGCTTGGTCCCCGGGGGGGCCGAGACCCAGTACTTC
CASSLVPGGAETQYF
>TRBV9|TRBJ1-1|NA|NA
TGTGCCAGCAGCGTAGGTCGCTCGGGGTCTGAAGCTTTCTTT
CASSVGRSGSEAFF
>TRBV19|TRBJ2-5|TRBD1|NA
TGTGCCAGTAGCCGACAGGGGGCCCAAGAGACCCAGTACTTC
CASSRQGAQETQYF
>TRBV27|TRBJ2-2|NA|NA
TGTGCCAGCAGTTTGCTGTACAGGAACACCGGGGAGCTGTTTTTT
CASSLLYRNTGELFF
>TRBV6-5|TRBJ2-5|NA|NA
TGTGCCAGCAGTACCACCCAAGCCGGGGCCCAGTACTTC
CASSTTQAGAQYF
>TRBV27|TRBJ2-7|NA|once
TGTGCCAGCAGTACCCAACAGGTTTACGAGCAGTACTTC
CASSTQQVYEQYF
>TRBV27|TRBJ2-1|TRBD1|NA
TGTGCCAGCAGTTTATACGGCGCAGGGGGCACGCATCGCTACAATGAGCAGTTCTTC
CASSLYGAGGTHRYNEQFF